The clone carrying this T cell receptor beta chain was counted only a few times. The antigen remains unidentified. This sample is part of a study of T cell repertoires in cytomegalovirus infection. Trimming left V 2 bases short and J 0 bases short, with 17 bases between. The CDR3 loop spans 18 amino acids. Looked up from germline, CDR1 is SGHTA and CDR2 is FQGNSA. TCRdb re-called the reads through MiXCR, storing one row per CDR3 protein. The sample has roughly 120,000 distinct CDR3 sequences, about 31% seen once. This rearrangement joins TRBV7-2 to TRBJ1-5; possible D gene TRBD1, 5 bases. The TCR comes from a human donor in good health (CMV status not recorded). Some clones in this sample may be carry-over from other donors' samples. The sample was CD8+ T cells from cultured PBMCs, taken from culture after CMV antigen stimulation. The DNA of the CDR3 is TGTGCCAGCAGCTTAAGTTTGGGGGGTCCATATAGCAATCAGCCCCAGCATTTT. Translating it yields CASSLSLGGPYSNQPQHF.